Only a few counts were recorded for the clone carrying this T cell receptor beta chain. Its antigen remains unknown. Trimming removed 3 bases at V and 11 bases at J, with 13 bases between. This CDR3 is built from 13 residues. The data stem from a study of T-cell memory formation after mild COVID-19. Overall study results and limits: There were some responding clones in pre-infection memory, which suggested that cross-reactive memory had joined. Specificity for SARS-CoV-2 was not confirmed among the second-wave clones peaking on day 37.

5'RACE with constant-segment primers yielded barcoded, UMI-tagged TCR alpha and TCR beta cDNA libraries. One entry per CDR3 protein, called by TCRdb with MiXCR from the 5' RACE reads. The repertoire holds approximately 300,000 distinct CDR3 sequences, with 8% to 9% as singletons. Sequencing was performed on PBMCs or a T cell subset sorted from them (not recorded which). This clonotype originated in a young man who had mild COVID-19 (a few samples of this study predate the infection). Cell type and time point are not known. This chain links TRBV12-3 or TRBV12-4 with TRBJ2-2; D remains unclear. CDR3 DNA sequence: TGTGCCAGCAGTTTCGACACAGCCCGAGAGCTGTTTTTT. It yields the protein CASSFDTARELFF.